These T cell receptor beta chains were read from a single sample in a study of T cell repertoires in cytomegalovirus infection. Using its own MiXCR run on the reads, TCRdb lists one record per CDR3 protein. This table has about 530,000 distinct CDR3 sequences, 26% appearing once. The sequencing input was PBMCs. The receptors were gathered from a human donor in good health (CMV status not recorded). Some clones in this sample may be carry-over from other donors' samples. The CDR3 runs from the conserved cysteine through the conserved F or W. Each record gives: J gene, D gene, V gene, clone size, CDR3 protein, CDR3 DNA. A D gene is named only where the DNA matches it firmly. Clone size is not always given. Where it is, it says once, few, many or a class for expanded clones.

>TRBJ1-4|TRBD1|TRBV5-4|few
CASSSGQVSEKLFF
TGTGCCAGCAGCTCGGGACAGGTCTCCGAAAAACTGTTTTTT
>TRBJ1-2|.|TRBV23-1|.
CAPRIRGVNYGYTF
TGCGCCCCCCGGATCCGGGGTGTTAACTATGGCTACACCTTC
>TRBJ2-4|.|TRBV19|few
CASSITGQNIQYF
TGTGCCAGTAGTATAACGGGGCAAAACATTCAGTACTTC
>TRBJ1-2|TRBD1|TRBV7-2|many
CASSLEQGAPGYTF
TGTGCCAGCAGCTTAGAACAGGGGGCGCCTGGCTACACCTTC
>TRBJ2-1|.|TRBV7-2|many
CASSLDRDREQFF
TGTGCCAGCAGCTTAGACCGCGATCGGGAGCAGTTCTTC
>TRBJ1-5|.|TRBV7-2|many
CASSMRRDNQPQHF
TGTGCCAGCAGCATGCGACGGGACAATCAGCCCCAGCATTTT
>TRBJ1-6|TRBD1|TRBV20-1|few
CSAPAGQGTSPLHF
TGCAGTGCTCCCGCGGGACAGGGTACTTCACCCCTCCACTTT
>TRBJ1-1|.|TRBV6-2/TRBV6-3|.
CASRLKNTEAFF
TGTGCCAGCAGGTTGAAGAACACTGAAGCTTTCTTT
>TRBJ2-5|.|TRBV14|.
CASSPLGKDGQETQYF
TGTGCCAGCAGCCCCCTAGGAAAGGACGGGCAAGAGACCCAGTACTTC
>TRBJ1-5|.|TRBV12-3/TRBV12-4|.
CASSDQTVEFQHF
TGTGCCAGCAGTGACCAAACAGTGGAGTTCCAGCATTTT
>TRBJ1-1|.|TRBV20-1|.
CSATGLGTEAFF
TGCAGTGCCACAGGACTGGGCACTGAAGCTTTCTTT
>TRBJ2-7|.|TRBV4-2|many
CASSQQTGYEQYF
TGTGCCAGCAGCCAACAGACCGGATACGAGCAGTACTTC
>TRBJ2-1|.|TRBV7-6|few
CASMPPPGTYNEQFF
TGTGCCAGCATGCCCCCCCCTGGGACGTACAATGAGCAGTTCTTC
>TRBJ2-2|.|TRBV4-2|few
CASSQARDGGELFF
TGTGCCAGCAGCCAAGCGAGAGATGGGGGAGAGCTGTTTTTT
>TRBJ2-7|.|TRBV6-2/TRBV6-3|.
CASISLGQLSYEQYF
TGTGCCAGCATCTCACTTGGACAGCTATCCTACGAGCAGTACTTC
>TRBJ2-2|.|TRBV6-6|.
CASTTRAGLNTGELFF
TGTGCCAGCACTACCCGAGCGGGTTTAAACACCGGGGAGCTGTTTTTT
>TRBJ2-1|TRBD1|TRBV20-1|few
CSARQGSDEQFF
TGCAGTGCCCGACAGGGGAGCGATGAGCAGTTCTTC
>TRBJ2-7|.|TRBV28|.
CASSPFDGRSSYEQYF
TGTGCCAGCAGTCCCTTTGATGGGCGGAGCTCCTACGAGCAGTACTTC
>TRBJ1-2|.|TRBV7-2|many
CASSLDFTPSYGYTF
TGTGCCAGCAGCTTAGATTTCACTCCATCCTATGGCTACACCTTC
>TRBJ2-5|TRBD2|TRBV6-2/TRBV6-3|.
CASKLAGASETQYF
TGTGCCAGCAAATTAGCGGGAGCTTCAGAGACCCAGTACTTC
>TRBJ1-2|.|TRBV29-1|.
CSSRGGDYGYTF
TGCAGCTCCCGAGGGGGGGACTATGGCTACACCTTC
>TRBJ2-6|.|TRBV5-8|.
CASSLVKGTLRGANVLTF
TGTGCCAGCAGCTTGGTTAAGGGGACCCTAAGGGGGGCCAACGTCCTGACTTTC
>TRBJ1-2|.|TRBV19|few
CASRPISGTPTGYGYTF
TGTGCCAGTAGGCCAATCAGCGGGACTCCTACGGGCTATGGCTACACCTTC
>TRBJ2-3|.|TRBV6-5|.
CASSSPTSGGTDTQYF
TGTGCCAGCAGTTCTCCCACTAGTGGGGGGACAGATACGCAGTATTTT
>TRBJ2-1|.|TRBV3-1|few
CASTSRGTGSYNEQFF
TGTGCCAGCACCTCACGGGGGACGGGGTCCTACAATGAGCAGTTCTTC
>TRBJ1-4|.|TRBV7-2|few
CASRSGPAGEKLFF
TGTGCCAGCAGATCCGGGCCGGCGGGTGAAAAACTGTTTTTT
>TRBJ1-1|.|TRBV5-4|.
CASSADAGGTEAFF
TGTGCCAGCAGCGCGGACGCGGGGGGGACTGAAGCTTTCTTT
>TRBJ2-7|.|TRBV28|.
CASSLAIGRRTSGEQYF
TGTGCCAGCAGTTTAGCAATCGGGCGTCGCACCTCAGGCGAGCAGTACTTC
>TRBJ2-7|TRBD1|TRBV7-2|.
CASSLGTGLYEQYF
TGTGCCAGCAGCTTAGGGACAGGGCTTTACGAGCAGTACTTC
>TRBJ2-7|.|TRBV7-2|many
CASSLGGLEYEQYF
TGTGCCAGCAGCCTAGGGGGTTTAGAGTACGAGCAGTACTTC
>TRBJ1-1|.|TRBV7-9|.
CASSSTEAEAFF
TGTGCCAGCAGCTCCACGGAGGCAGAGGCTTTCTTT
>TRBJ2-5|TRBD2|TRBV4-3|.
CASSPEGTSSEETQYF
TGCGCCAGCAGCCCCGAAGGGACTAGCAGCGAAGAGACCCAGTACTTC
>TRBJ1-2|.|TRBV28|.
CASGDFAKGYTF
TGTGCCAGCGGGGACTTTGCCAAAGGCTACACCTTC
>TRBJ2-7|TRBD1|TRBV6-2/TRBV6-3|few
CASSYVWTGAYEQYF
TGTGCCAGCAGTTACGTGTGGACAGGGGCCTACGAGCAGTACTTC
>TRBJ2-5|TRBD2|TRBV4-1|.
CASSQDWLAGGRGETQYF
TGCGCCAGCAGCCAAGACTGGCTAGCGGGAGGGAGAGGAGAGACCCAGTACTTC
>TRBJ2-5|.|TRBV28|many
CASSLGRQETQYF
TGTGCCAGCAGTTTAGGGCGACAAGAGACCCAGTACTTC
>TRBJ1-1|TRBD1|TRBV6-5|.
CASRIGDSRLEAFF
TGTGCCAGCAGAATTGGGGACAGTAGACTTGAAGCTTTCTTT
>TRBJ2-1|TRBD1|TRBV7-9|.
CASSFGTGVINEQFF
TGTGCCAGCAGCTTTGGGACAGGGGTGATTAATGAGCAGTTCTTC
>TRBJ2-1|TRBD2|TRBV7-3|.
CASSRRNGGEGLNGVFF
TGTGCCAGCAGCCGCAGAAATGGGGGGGAGGGACTAAATGGGGTGTTCTTC
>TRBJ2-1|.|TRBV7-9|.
CASSLVTVYNEQFF
TGTGCCAGCAGCTTAGTTACGGTCTACAATGAGCAGTTCTTC
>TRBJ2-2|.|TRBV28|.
CASRGVWTGELFF
TGTGCCAGCAGAGGGGTATGGACCGGGGAGCTGTTTTTT
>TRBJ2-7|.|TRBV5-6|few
CASSLSGGPDYRYF
TGTGCCAGCAGCTTGTCGGGCGGGCCCGATTATCGGTACTTC
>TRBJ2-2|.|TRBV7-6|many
CASSPTGVTNTGELFF
TGTGCCAGCAGCCCCACTGGGGTCACGAACACCGGGGAGCTGTTTTTT
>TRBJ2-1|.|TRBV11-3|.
CASSGWGRGGDEQFF
TGTGCCAGCAGCGGTTGGGGGAGGGGGGGGGATGAGCAGTTCTTC
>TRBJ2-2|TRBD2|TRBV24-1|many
CATSDIAGGTGELFF
TGTGCCACCAGTGATATAGCGGGAGGAACCGGGGAGCTGTTTTTT
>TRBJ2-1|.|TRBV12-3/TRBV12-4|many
CASSLAPGRDEQFF
TGTGCCAGCAGTTTAGCGCCGGGCCGGGATGAGCAGTTCTTC
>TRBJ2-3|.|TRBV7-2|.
CASSGYSGRRADTQYF
TGTGCCAGCAGCGGGTACAGTGGGAGAAGGGCAGATACGCAGTATTTT
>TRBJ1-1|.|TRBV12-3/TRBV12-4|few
CASNKRQVMNTEAFF
TGTGCCAGCAACAAGCGACAGGTTATGAACACTGAAGCTTTCTTT
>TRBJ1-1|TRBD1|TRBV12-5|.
CASGQGGLNTEAFF
TGTGCTAGTGGCCAGGGGGGCTTGAACACTGAAGCTTTCTTT
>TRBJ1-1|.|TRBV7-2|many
CASSVGGTNTEAFF
TGTGCCAGCAGCGTAGGGGGTACGAACACTGAAGCTTTCTTT
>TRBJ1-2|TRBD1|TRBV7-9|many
CASSAGTGAGYTF
TGTGCCAGCAGTGCTGGGACAGGGGCTGGCTACACCTTC
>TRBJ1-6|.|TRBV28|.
CASSSHVNSPLHF
TGTGCCAGCAGTTCGCACGTCAATTCACCCCTCCACTTT
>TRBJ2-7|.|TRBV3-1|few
CASSPQGLVYEQYF
TGTGCCAGCAGCCCTCAAGGTCTGGTCTACGAGCAGTACTTC
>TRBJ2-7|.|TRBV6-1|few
CASSYSQGPLGEQYF
TGTGCCAGCAGTTATTCTCAGGGCCCACTAGGAGAGCAGTACTTC
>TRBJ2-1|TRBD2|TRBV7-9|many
CASSSNPGLAGKYEQFF
TGTGCCAGCAGCTCAAACCCGGGACTAGCGGGGAAGTATGAGCAGTTCTTC
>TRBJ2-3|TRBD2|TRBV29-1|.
CSVEWSSGAQYF
TGCAGCGTTGAATGGTCTAGCGGGGCGCAGTATTTT
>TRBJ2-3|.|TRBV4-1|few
CASSPGGGPDTQYF
TGCGCCAGCAGCCCCGGAGGAGGTCCAGATACGCAGTATTTT
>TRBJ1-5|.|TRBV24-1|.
CATSDSQGNSNQPQHF
TGTGCCACCAGTGATTCTCAGGGGAATAGCAATCAGCCCCAGCATTTT
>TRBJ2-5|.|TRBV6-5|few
CASSYSRTIQETQYF
TGTGCCAGCAGTTACTCGAGAACCATACAGGAGACCCAGTACTTC